This entry lists 27 T cell receptor beta chains sequenced from one sample in a study of pediatric ulcerative colitis. One to two pinch biopsies were taken from the rectum during colonoscopy. Method: immunoSEQ multiplex PCR; TCRdb's copy keeps in-frame clones and lacks some. Among approximately 40,000 clones, 73% were seen once, and the ten largest hold around 0.76%. The sequenced sample was gut tissue. The receptors here all came from a boy between 10 and 17 years old with moderate ulcerative colitis.

This chain joins TRBV11-1 and TRBJ1-6, with D unclear. The CDR3 has 18 amino acids. Germline V CDR1 and CDR2: SGHAT, FQDESV (reference sequence). V was cut by 5 bases and J by 0 bases, with 17 bases left in between. For the CDR3, the DNA is TGTGCCAGCAGCCCGGCGACACCGCGGGGCTCCTATAATTCACCCCTCCACTTT. Amino acid sequence: CASSPATPRGSYNSPLHF.

This clone was counted between two and nine times. V and J are TRBV11-2 and TRBJ2-3, with TRBD1 identical over 7 bases. Trimming cost V 1 base and J 1 base; bases outside gene matches: 11. Germline lookup yields CDR1 SGHAT and CDR2 FQNNGV. The CDR3 runs to 18 residues. The CDR3 DNA follows: TGTGCCAGCAGCTTAGTCCTTTCTAGGGGGCGGGGCACAGATACGCAGTATTTT. It encodes CASSLVLSRGRGTDTQYF.

CDR3 protein: CASSLHYGYTF. Here the CDR3 DNA reads TGTGCCAGCAGCTTACACTATGGCTACACCTTC. The chain employs TRBV5-6 and TRBJ1-2, with D unresolved. Germline CDR1 and CDR2: SGHDT and YYEEEE. The CDR3 has 11 residues. V was clipped by 2 bases and J by 3 bases, with 2 bases between them. The full variable domain, completed using reference TRBV5-6 and TRBJ1-2, is DAGVTQSPTHLIKTRGQQVTLRCSPKSGHDTVSWYQQALGQGPQFIFQYYEEEERQRGNFPDRFSGHQFPNYSSELNVNALLLGDSALYLCASSLHYGYTFGSGTRLTVV.

The V gene is TRBV11-3, the J gene TRBJ2-4; D is undetermined. Germline V gene sequence: CDR1 SGHNT, CDR2 YENEEA. The CDR3 consists of 14 residues. Trimming cost V 1 base and J 8 bases, with 12 bases left between them. The CDR3 here is CASSLGPLGHIQYF. The CDR3 region has the DNA TGTGCCAGCAGCTTAGGCCCTCTTGGCCACATTCAGTACTTC.

Notes on this clone: Other nucleotide sequences from this sample produce the same CDR3. This chain uses TRBV11-1 with TRBJ2-5, with D perhaps being TRBD1 or TRBD2 (5 bases each). CDR1 is SGHAT, CDR2 FQDESV, per germline (reference sequence). Trimming took off 3 bases at V and 1 base at J, with 6 bases between the two ends. CDR3 length: 13 amino acids. The CDR3 coding sequence is TGTGCCAGCAGCTTCGGGGCCCAAGAGACCCAGTACTTC. This codes for CASSFGAQETQYF.

This clone was seen a handful of times. The rearrangement links TRBV30 to TRBJ1-2, with TRBD1 as a possible D gene (5 bases). CDR3 size: 15 residues. The V gene lost 0 bases and the J gene lost 3 bases, with 14 bases spanning the gap. Per the germline V gene, CDR1 is GTSNPN and CDR2 is SVGIG (reference sequence). The CDR3 coding sequence is TGTGCCTGGAGTGTACTGGGGGATTCGGACTATGGCTACACCTTC. It yields the protein CAWSVLGDSDYGYTF.

V usage is TRBV6-4 and J usage is TRBJ1-4; TRBD1 is a possible D gene (6 bases). The CDR3 length is 15 residues. Germline-derived CDR1 and CDR2 are MRHNA and SNTAGT. Trimming took off 0 bases at V and 7 bases at J, with 12 bases between the two ends. The CDR3 sequence: CASSDSSGEVEKLFF. The CDR3 DNA reads as TGTGCCAGCAGTGACTCGTCAGGGGAGGTTGAAAAACTGTTTTTT.

In regard to this clone: This sample also contains other DNA sequences that code for the same CDR3. The genes are TRBV5-6 and TRBJ1-6; D is undetermined. The CDR3 consists of 13 residues. Per the germline V gene, CDR1 is SGHDT and CDR2 is YYEEEE. The V end was cut by 7 bases, the J end by 0 bases, with 5 bases between. CDR3 sequence: CASSSSYNSPLHF. In nucleotides, the CDR3 is TGTGCCAGCTCGAGCTCCTATAATTCACCCCTCCACTTT.

Note on this clone: At one end the junction does not follow the germline gene, possibly because of a read error. The rearrangement joins TRBV10-3 to TRBJ2-5, with TRBD2 matching over 7 bases. This CDR3 region has 14 residues. Per the germline V gene, CDR1 is ENHRY and CDR2 is SYGVKD. CDR3 nucleotide sequence: TGTGCCATCGGTGAGGCGGGGGTCCAAGAGACCCAGTACTTC. Translated, it gives CAIGEAGVQETQYF.

This rearrangement joins TRBV2 to TRBJ2-1; D gene ambiguous. The ends were cut back, 2 bases at V and 7 bases at J, with 6 bases in the middle. Germline V CDR1 and CDR2: SNHLY, FYNNEI. This CDR3 spans 12 amino acids. CDR3 in amino acids: CASSESWNEQFF. CDR3 coding DNA: TGTGCCAGCAGTGAATCGTGGAATGAGCAGTTCTTC.

This clone is labeled medium-sized. The V gene is TRBV18, the J gene TRBJ1-6; D not resolved. This CDR3 region has 15 residues. Per germline, CDR1 KGHSH and CDR2 LQKENI. The V end was cut by 1 base, the J end by 0 bases, with 4 bases between. The CDR3 sequence is CASSPQGSYNSPLHF. Written as DNA, the CDR3 is TGTGCCAGCTCACCACAGGGCTCCTATAATTCACCCCTCCACTTT.

The chain joins TRBV5-1 to TRBJ2-3, with D tentatively TRBD1 (6 bases). The germline V and J ends were trimmed by 7 bases and 1 base, with 10 bases remaining between them. The germline V gene has CDR1 SGHRS and CDR2 YFSETQ. There are 13 residues in the CDR3. The CDR3 sequence: CASFKGGTDTQYF. The CDR3 DNA reads as TGCGCCAGCTTCAAGGGGGGCACAGATACGCAGTATTTT.

V is TRBV28 and J is TRBJ1-1; possibly TRBD1 for D (5 bases). The germline V and J ends were trimmed by 9 bases and 8 bases, with 16 bases remaining between them. In germline, CDR1 is MDHEN, CDR2 SYDVKM. The CDR3 covers 12 residues. CDR3 sequence reads: CASRTGRPEAFF. The DNA for the CDR3 is TGTGCCAGTCGTACGGGACGGCCGGAAGCTTTCTTT.

This clone was observed a handful of times. This chain connects TRBV7-6 to TRBJ2-7; D is possibly TRBD1 (5 bases). Germline V gives CDR1 SGHVS, CDR2 FNYEAQ. This CDR3 is 16 amino acids long. V lost 1 base to trimming and J lost 0 bases, with 13 bases between them. The CDR3 loop is CASSLGPRVNSYEQYF. In DNA form, the CDR3 reads TGTGCCAGCAGCTTAGGCCCCAGGGTTAACTCCTACGAGCAGTACTTC.

The chain links TRBV4-2 to TRBJ1-3; D gene unclear. CDR3 length equals 15 residues. The V gene's germline CDR1 is LGHNA and CDR2 YNFKEQ. V lost 0 bases to trimming and J lost 8 bases, with 14 bases between them. The CDR3 DNA reads TGTGCCAGCAGCCAAGAAAAGTCAGGATGGGACACCATATATTTT. The encoded protein is CASSQEKSGWDTIYF.

The V gene is TRBV2, the J gene TRBJ2-5; D is unresolved. The V gene's germline CDR1 is SNHLY and CDR2 FYNNEI. Trimming cost V 7 bases and J 6 bases, with 9 bases left between them. The CDR3 length is 11 residues. The CDR3 loop reads CASTRAKTQYF. CDR3 sequence (DNA): TGTGCCAGCACAAGGGCGAAGACCCAGTACTTC.

The chain links TRBV7-2 to TRBJ2-3; 8 nucleotides align to TRBD2. This CDR3 has 15 residues. J lost 4 bases, V lost 1 base, and 4 bases had no gene match. Germline V CDR1 and CDR2: SGHTA, FQGNSA. The CDR3 spells CASSLGGREADTQYF. In DNA, the CDR3 is TGTGCCAGCAGCTTAGGGGGGCGGGAGGCAGATACGCAGTATTTT.

Here the CDR3 DNA reads TGTGCCAGTAGTCCGCGCGTAGGGGTAGAGACCCAGTACTTC. Translating it yields CASSPRVGVETQYF. The J gene is TRBJ2-5, the V gene TRBV19, with D perhaps matching TRBD1 (5 bases). Trimming cost V 5 bases and J 4 bases, with 14 bases left between them. This CDR3 has 14 amino acids. Germline CDR1 and CDR2: LNHDA and SQIVND (reference sequence).

V is TRBV9 and J is TRBJ2-1, with TRBD2 matching 8 bases. Trimming took 2 bases from V and 4 from J; bases not matched to a gene: 5. Germline CDR1 and CDR2: SGDLS and YYNGEE. CDR3 length: 15 residues. The CDR3 region has the DNA TGTGCCAGCAGCGTCGGGGGGGATTATTACAATGAGCAGTTCTTC. The encoded protein is CASSVGGDYYNEQFF.

V is TRBV7-2 and J is TRBJ2-1; D is ambiguous. The CDR3 contains 15 residues. Trimming removed 1 base at V and 2 bases at J, with 9 bases between. CDR1 SGHTA and CDR2 FQGNSA come from the germline V gene. CDR3 residues: CASSLDPSPYNEQFF. In DNA, the CDR3 is TGTGCCAGCAGCTTAGACCCTAGTCCCTACAATGAGCAGTTCTTC.

V usage is TRBV29-1 and J usage is TRBJ1-1; D not resolved. Germline V gives CDR1 SQVTM, CDR2 ANQGSEA. The germline V and J ends were trimmed by 5 bases and 1 base, with 8 bases remaining between them. The CDR3 contains 12 residues. This chain's CDR3 is CSVFPGNTEAFF. The CDR3 bases are TGCAGCGTTTTTCCGGGGAACACTGAAGCTTTCTTT.

The chain couples TRBV9 to TRBJ2-1; 11 nucleotides line up with TRBD2. With 3 bases clipped from V and 4 bases from J, the junction kept 6 bases outside the gene matches. The germline V gene encodes CDR1 SGDLS and CDR2 YYNGEE. The CDR3 runs 16 residues. Here the CDR3 reads CASSGTGLAAYNEQFF. CDR3 coding DNA: TGTGCCAGCAGCGGGACGGGACTAGCGGCGTACAATGAGCAGTTCTTC. Combining the CDR3 with reference TRBV9 and TRBJ2-1 gives the whole variable domain DSGVTQTPKHLITATGQRVTLRCSPRSGDLSVYWYQQSLDQGLQFLIQYYNGEERAKGNILERFSAQQFPDLHSELNLSSLELGDSALYFCASSGTGLAAYNEQFFGPGTRLTVL.

CDR3 region: CASSYRGQTNTEAFF. CDR3 in DNA: TGTGCCAGCAGTTATCGTGGACAAACGAACACTGAAGCTTTCTTT. The rearrangement uses TRBV6-6 and TRBJ1-1; D may be TRBD1 (5 bases). Trimming took 3 bases from V and 1 from J, leaving 12 bases between them. CDR3 length: 15 amino acids. Germline-derived CDR1 and CDR2 are MNHNY and SVGAGI (reference sequence).

The chain recombines TRBV19 with TRBJ2-4, with D hard to call. The CDR3 length is 12 residues. The V gene lost 3 bases and the J gene lost 6 bases, with 6 bases spanning the gap. The germline CDR1 and CDR2 sequences are LNHDA and SQIVND (reference sequence). CDR3 nucleotides: TGTGCCAGTAGTATCGAAAGAAACATTCAGTACTTC. Its translation: CASSIERNIQYF.

The chain has TRBV7-8 and TRBJ1-3; a possible D gene is TRBD1 (5 bases). The CDR3 runs to 15 residues. The V gene lost 5 bases and the J gene lost 0 bases, with 11 bases spanning the gap. The V gene's germline CDR1 is SGHVS and CDR2 FQNEAQ. This CDR3 is CASSMGTGSGNTIYF. In DNA form, the CDR3 reads TGTGCCAGCAGCATGGGGACCGGCTCTGGAAACACCATATATTTT. The complete variable domain, with remaining parts taken from reference TRBV7-8 and TRBJ1-3, reads GAGVSQSPRYKVAKRGQDVALRCDPISGHVSLFWYQQALGQGPEFLTYFQNEAQLDKSGLPSDRFFAERPEGSVSTLKIQRTQQEDSAVYLCASSMGTGSGNTIYFGEGSWLTVV.

The chain joins TRBV29-1 to TRBJ2-1; D remains unclear. V was pared by 2 bases and J by 0 bases, with 11 bases between. The CDR3 covers 15 residues. Germline lookup yields CDR1 SQVTM and CDR2 ANQGSEA. The CDR3 DNA follows: TGCAGCGTTGAAAACCCCGGGCTCTCCTACAATGAGCAGTTCTTC. Translation: CSVENPGLSYNEQFF.

The chain links TRBV28 to TRBJ2-5, with TRBD2 as a possible D gene (6 bases). Deletions cut 4 bases from V and 7 bases from J, with 13 bases between. From germline, CDR1 is MDHEN and CDR2 SYDVKM. This CDR3 comprises 13 residues. As DNA, the CDR3 is TGTGCCAGCAGTTCCGGGGGAGGTGGGACCCAGTACTTC. Translated, it gives CASSSGGGGTQYF.